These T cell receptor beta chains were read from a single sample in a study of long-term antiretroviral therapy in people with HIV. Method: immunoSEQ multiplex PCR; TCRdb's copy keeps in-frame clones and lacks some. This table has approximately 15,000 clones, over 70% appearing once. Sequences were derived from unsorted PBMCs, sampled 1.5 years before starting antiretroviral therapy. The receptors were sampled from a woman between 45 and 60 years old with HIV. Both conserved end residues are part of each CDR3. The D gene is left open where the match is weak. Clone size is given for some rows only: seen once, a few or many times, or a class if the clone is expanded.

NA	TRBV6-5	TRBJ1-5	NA	TGTGCCAGCAGGAAAAGACAGGATAGCAATCAGCCCCAGCATTTT	CASRKRQDSNQPQHF
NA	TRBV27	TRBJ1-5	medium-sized	TGTGCCAGCGGGGCCCAGCCCCAGCATTTT	CASGAQPQHF
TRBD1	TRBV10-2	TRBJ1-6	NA	TGCGCCAGCGATACTAACAGGGGCGGATCACCCCTCCACTTT	CASDTNRGGSPLHF
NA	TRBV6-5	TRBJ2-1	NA	TGTGCCAGCAGTCGGAGGGGGAGGGCCTACAATGAGCAGTTCTTC	CASSRRGRAYNEQFF
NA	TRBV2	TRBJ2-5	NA	TGTGCCAGCAACTATCACCGGGACTCTCAAGAGACCCAGTACTTC	CASNYHRDSQETQYF
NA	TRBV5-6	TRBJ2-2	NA	TGTGCCAGCACTAAGGCCGGGGAGCTGTTTTTT	CASTKAGELFF
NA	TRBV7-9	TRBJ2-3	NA	TGTGCCAGCAGCTTAGGGCGGGGCCTCACAGATACGCAGTATTTT	CASSLGRGLTDTQYF
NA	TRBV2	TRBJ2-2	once	TGTGCCAGCATGCAAGGAAGCCCCGGGGAGCTGTTTTTT	CASMQGSPGELFF
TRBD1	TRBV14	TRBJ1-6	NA	TGTGCCAGCAGCCAAGAGGGGACAGGGAGGTCACCCCTCCACTTT	CASSQEGTGRSPLHF
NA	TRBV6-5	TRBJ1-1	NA	TGTGCCAGCAGTTCCGGGATAAACACTGAAGCTTTCTTT	CASSSGINTEAFF
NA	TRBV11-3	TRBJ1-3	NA	TGTGCCAGCAGCTTAGGTGGAGACACCATATATTTT	CASSLGGDTIYF
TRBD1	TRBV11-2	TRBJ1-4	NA	TGTGCCAGCAGGTTTGGGACAGCAACTAATGAAAAACTGTTTTTT	CASRFGTATNEKLFF
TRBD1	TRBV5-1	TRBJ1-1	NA	TGCGCCAGCAGCTTCGGACAGGCCACTGAAGCTTTCTTT	CASSFGQATEAFF
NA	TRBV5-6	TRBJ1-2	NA	TGTGCCAGCAGCCGGGAGACCGGACCTTACACCTTC	CASSRETGPYTF
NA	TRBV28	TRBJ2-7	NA	TGTGCCAGCAGTTTATGGGGGGGATCTACATCCTACGAGCAGTACTTC	CASSLWGGSTSYEQYF
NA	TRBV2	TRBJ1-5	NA	TGTGCCAGCAGTTTGGACGGACTAAGCAATCAGCCCCAGCATTTT	CASSLDGLSNQPQHF
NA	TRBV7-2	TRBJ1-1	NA	TGTGCCAGCAGCAAACGGAGGGGGACTGAAGCTTTCTTT	CASSKRRGTEAFF
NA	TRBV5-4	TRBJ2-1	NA	TGTGCCAGCAGCATCACCACAGGGACTCCCTACAATGAGCAGTTCTTC	CASSITTGTPYNEQFF
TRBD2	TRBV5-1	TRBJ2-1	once	TGCGCCAGCAGCCAAGCGGGGACTGAGCAGTTCTTC	CASSQAGTEQFF
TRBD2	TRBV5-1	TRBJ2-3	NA	TGCGCCAGCAGCGGGACTAGCGGGGCCGGGGGAGATACGCAGTATTTT	CASSGTSGAGGDTQYF
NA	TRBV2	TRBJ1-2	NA	TGTGCCAGCAGCCAAGGAGTGACAGACGACTATGGCTACACCTTC	CASSQGVTDDYGYTF
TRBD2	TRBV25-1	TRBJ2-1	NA	TGTGCCAGCAGTGTGGGGACTAGCGGGGGGGCCGAGTTCTTC	CASSVGTSGGAEFF
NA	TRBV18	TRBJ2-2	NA	TGTGCCAGCTCACCACCGGGACACCTTTCGAACACCGGGGAGCTGTTTTTT	CASSPPGHLSNTGELFF
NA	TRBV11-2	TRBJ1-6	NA	TGTGCCAGCAGCTTAGACGTCCTTGGGAATTCACCCCTCCACTTT	CASSLDVLGNSPLHF
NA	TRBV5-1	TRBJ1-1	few	TGCGCCAGCAGCTTTGGGGGTCACACTGAAGCTTTCTTT	CASSFGGHTEAFF